This T cell receptor beta chain was captured in a study of blood T cells in healthy people across ages (dated by TCRdb to about 2015). General notes on the study: In model experiments, template switching captured roughly one uniquely barcoded TCR beta cDNA molecule for every two T cells. The donors were divided into four age groups: young (average approximately 16 years), middle-aged (roughly 42), aged (approximately 62) and long-lived (about 79). The study measured age-related changes in TCR beta repertoire diversity using deep sequencing normalized with unique cDNA molecular identifiers. Using the same blood draw, the study looked at two additional independent replicas of 1 million unique cDNA reads for two donors, one aged 18 to 30 and the other aged 80 or older. To avoid experimental bias, donors of different ages were distributed randomly across sequencing lanes. Broader findings and caveats from the paper: There was a strong correlation between observed TCR beta diversity and the percentage of naive T cells measured by flow cytometry. Total diversity estimates from one million sequenced T cells were considered lower bounds and underestimates. Since profiling was done on bulk unsorted PBMCs, naive and antigen-experienced compartments could not be conclusively compared. Compared with the aged group, the long-lived group had more naive CD4+ T cells, fewer expanded clones and increased TCR diversity, suggesting age selection. As age increased, observed TCR beta diversity per million T cells dropped in a roughly linear way, and a significant reduction was already evident by age 40. Donor CMV infection status was unknown, potentially confounding age-related changes in expanded clonotypes.

Library preparation employed 5' RACE. TCRdb records Illumina HiSeq 2500 as the sequencer. The second PCR ran for roughly 7 to 11 cycles and used a J-beta primer mix along with a sample-barcoded 5' primer. Each TCR beta cDNA molecule received a unique molecular identifier from a template-switch 5' adaptor carrying 12 random nucleotides. At least 3 million CDR3-containing paired-end reads were obtained from each sample. All of the RNA was converted into first-strand cDNA using the Mint cDNA synthesis kit, with a TRBC-specific oligonucleotide serving as the primer. After uracil-DNA glycosylase treatment, a first 18-cycle PCR used universal primers M1SS and BC2_uni_R on all cDNA. Under the source paper's analysis protocol: For normalization, 1 million high-quality reads, each with a distinct molecular identifier, were randomly selected from each sample. Instead of being binned into consensus sequences, reads with shared molecular identifiers were discarded. MiTCR, run with a Q25 quality threshold and the strictest error-elimination algorithm, handled CDR3 identification, clonotype clustering and error correction. A nonparametric unseen species model with Euler transformation was used to estimate a lower bound on total TCR beta diversity. The raw public data were reprocessed by TCRdb itself: fastp quality trimming at Q25, MiXCR clonotype calling, in-frame beta chains only. Each entry is one CDR3 protein sequence, shown with its most common DNA and genes. The V and J calls here are based on TCRdb, not the publication. The sample yields roughly 410,000 distinct CDR3 sequences; over 45% were counted once. The ten largest clones take up around 53% of the sample.

This clonotype was found once. There is no known antigen for this receptor. Base-call qualities are not available, and no considerably larger clone is one nucleotide away. A lone read gives weak evidence. The donors were some 39 Caucasian individuals from Russia, aged roughly 6 to 100 years, who were systemically healthy. Each donor gave ten milliliters of peripheral blood, collected into EDTA-treated Vacutainer tubes. Ficoll-Paque density-gradient centrifugation was used to isolate PBMCs, with at least 7 million per sample. Total RNA was extracted from PBMCs with Trizol reagent, with at least 6 micrograms obtained per sample. The percentages of naive CD45RAhigh/CD27high T cells were determined by flow cytometry on a PBMC aliquot from every donor. Sequencing was performed on blood. This receptor was taken from a man in his fifties or sixties in good health.

The bases read TGTGCCAGCAGCTTAAGCGACTGGGGGGAGTGGGATACGCAGTATTTT. This translates into CASSLSDWGEWDTQYF. The chain couples TRBV7-3 to TRBJ2-3; the D region possibly corresponds to TRBD2 (6 bases align). Relative to germline, V is 1 base shorter and J is 6 bases shorter, with 17 bases between their ends. Via the germline V gene, CDR1 is SGHTA and CDR2 FQGTGA. The CDR3 numbers 16 residues from cysteine through phenylalanine. Only the CDR3 DNA is retained, 48 bases long and in frame from the first base.